A single sample is the source of the 5 T cell receptor beta chains below, sequenced in a study of T-cell reconstitution after alpha-beta-depleted transplantation in children. During its preparation, the TCRbeta library received unique molecular identifiers. TCRdb reanalysed the PCR reads using MiXCR and keeps one entry per CDR3 protein. Among some 350,000 distinct CDR3 sequences listed, 10% were seen once. Sample: PBMCs from the stem cell graft donor, taken from the stem cell graft. These receptors all stem from a human donor who donated a stem cell graft to a child with acute lymphoblastic leukemia.

This clonotype came up many times. The chain uses TRBV5-5 and TRBJ2-2; D might be TRBD2 (6 bases). Germline V lookup: CDR1 SGHKS, CDR2 YYEKEE (reference sequence). The CDR3 has 14 amino acids. V lost 0 bases to trimming and J lost 7 bases, with 10 bases between them. The CDR3 DNA follows: TGTGCCAGCAGCTTGGCCGGGAGCGGCGGGGAGCTGTTTTTT. Protein: CASSLAGSGGELFF.

This clonotype has ten or more counts. The rearrangement links TRBV6-4 to TRBJ2-3; 7 nucleotides align to TRBD1. Trimming took 6 bases from V and 5 from J; bases not matched to a gene: 5. CDR3 length: 13 residues. The germline V gene encodes CDR1 MRHNA and CDR2 SNTAGT. The CDR3 sequence is CASRDTGEDTQYF. The CDR3 nucleotides read TGTGCCAGCAGGGATACAGGGGAAGATACGCAGTATTTT.

The table lists this clonotype with a few counts. V is TRBV4-3 and J is TRBJ2-1; D may correspond to TRBD1 or TRBD2 (5 bases each). The germline V and J ends were trimmed by 1 base and 0 bases, with 22 bases remaining between them. CDR1 and CDR2 from the germline V gene are LGHNA and YSLEER. The CDR3 covers 20 residues. DNA of the CDR3: TGCGCCAGCAGCCAAGTGTGGGACCAGATGGGGAGTAGCTCCTACAATGAGCAGTTCTTC. This gives the protein CASSQVWDQMGSSSYNEQFF.

This clonotype was counted at least ten times. CDR3 loop: CASSSTGGGETQYF. The CDR3, as DNA: TGCGCCAGCAGCTCCACAGGGGGGGGAGAGACCCAGTACTTC. The chain combines TRBV5-1 with TRBJ2-5; perhaps TRBD1 as D (8 bases). The germline CDR1 and CDR2 sequences are SGHRS and YFSETQ. CDR3 length: 14 residues. Trimming took 3 bases from V and 4 from J, leaving 13 bases between them.

This clonotype was observed at least ten times. This chain uses TRBV5-6 with TRBJ2-3; weak D call: TRBD1 (5 bases). The CDR3 has 15 amino acids. Looked up from germline, CDR1 is SGHDT and CDR2 is YYEEEE. V lost 1 base to trimming and J lost 0 bases, with 9 bases between them. The chain's CDR3 is CASSLFAGSTDTQYF. The CDR3 nucleotides read TGTGCCAGCAGCTTGTTTGCAGGGAGCACAGATACGCAGTATTTT.